These T cell receptor beta chains were read from a single sample in a study of blood T cell repertoires in COVID-19. The repertoire was sequenced with immunoSEQ multiplex PCR; TCRdb's copy has only in-frame clones and lacks some. The sample shows approximately 68,000 clones, less than 85% of them seen only once. The sequenced material came from peripheral blood. The receptor set was obtained from a man older than 75 with active COVID-19. The CDR3 runs from the conserved cysteine through the conserved F or W. The order of the fields is V gene, D gene, J gene, CDR3 length, clone size, CDR3 DNA, CDR3 protein. D genes are given only for firm matches. The listing skips clone size in some rows; elsewhere it reads once, few, many or a size class.

>TRBV6-5|.|TRBJ1-6|13|.
TGTGCCAGCAGTCGGTCCGGTTATTCACCCCTCCACTTT
CASSRSGYSPLHF
>TRBV6-5|TRBD1|TRBJ2-4|15|.
TGTGCCAGCGGGCACAGGGGGGTAGCCAAAAACATTCAGTACTTC
CASGHRGVAKNIQYF
>TRBV6-6|TRBD1|TRBJ1-1|14|.
TGTGCCAGCATCATAAACAGGGGGAATACTGAAGCTTTCTTT
CASIINRGNTEAFF
>TRBV25-1|.|TRBJ1-1|11|.
TGTGCCAGCAGCTTTAACACTGAAGCTTTCTTT
CASSFNTEAFF
>TRBV25-1|TRBD1|TRBJ1-1|14|.
TGTGCCAGCAGTACGGGACAGGGAGGCACTGAAGCTTTCTTT
CASSTGQGGTEAFF
>TRBV7-2|TRBD1|TRBJ1-5|15|.
TGTGCCAGCAGCCTGGACAGGAATAGCAATCAGCCCCAGCATTTT
CASSLDRNSNQPQHF
>TRBV27|.|TRBJ2-7|15|.
TGTGCCAGCAGTTTCAGGCGTTCTCGAACCTACGAGCAGTACTTC
CASSFRRSRTYEQYF
>TRBV6-6|.|TRBJ1-5|16|.
TGTGCCAGCAGTCCTCCTGGGACTCATAGCAATCAGCCCCAGCATTTT
CASSPPGTHSNQPQHF
>TRBV27|.|TRBJ1-1|18|.
TGTGCCAGCAGCCCCGGCGGCCAAAACAGGCTTTTTGTCACTGAAGCTTTCTTT
CASSPGGQNRLFVTEAFF
>TRBV7-9|.|TRBJ1-2|14|.
TGTGCCAGCAGTTCCAGCGCAGGGGATTATGGCTACACCTTC
CASSSSAGDYGYTF
>TRBV4-2|TRBD2|TRBJ2-1|11|.
TGTGCCAGCAGCCTCGGGGGGGAGCAGTTCTTC
CASSLGGEQFF
>TRBV30|.|TRBJ1-2|12|few
TGTGCCTGGACCAGGGCCAGGTATGGCTACACCTTC
CAWTRARYGYTF
>TRBV19|TRBD1|TRBJ2-1|17|.
TGTGCCAGTAGTATAGTAACAGGGGGGCTCCTTTACAATGAGCAGTTCTTC
CASSIVTGGLLYNEQFF
>TRBV7-9|.|TRBJ1-2|14|.
TGTGCCAGCAGCTTAACCGGGAACACCTATGGCTACACCTTC
CASSLTGNTYGYTF
>TRBV7-2|.|TRBJ2-5|14|.
TGTGCCAGCAGCAAAACGGCGGGTTCAGAGACCCAGTACTTC
CASSKTAGSETQYF
>TRBV7-9|TRBD1|TRBJ2-7|15|once
TGTGCCAGCAGCAGACCAGGGGGCCAGTCCTACGAGCAGTACTTC
CASSRPGGQSYEQYF
>TRBV12-3/TRBV12-4|TRBD1|TRBJ1-2|13|.
TGTGCCAGCATAGACAGGGTGGGGTATGGCTACACCTTC
CASIDRVGYGYTF
>TRBV6-5|.|TRBJ1-2|15|.
TGTGCCAGCAGTTTGGAAATACGGGGAATTGGTGGCTACACCTTC
CASSLEIRGIGGYTF
>TRBV20-1|.|TRBJ2-7|11|.
TGCAGTGCTGGCACAGAATACGAGCAGTACTTC
CSAGTEYEQYF
>TRBV4-2|.|TRBJ1-1|14|once
TGTGCCAGCAGCCAAGATCGCGGGGACACTGAAGCTTTCTTT
CASSQDRGDTEAFF
>TRBV19|TRBD1|TRBJ2-5|14|.
TGTGCCAGTAGTATAGCCAGGGGGCAGGAGACCCAGTACTTC
CASSIARGQETQYF
>TRBV7-7|.|TRBJ2-7|13|.
TGTGCCAGCAGCTTTAATGTAGCCTACGAGCAGTACTTC
CASSFNVAYEQYF
>TRBV3-1/TRBV3-2|TRBD1|TRBJ1-2|15|few
TGTGCCAGCAGCCCCGGGACAGGGAGGTCCTATGGCTACACCTTC
CASSPGTGRSYGYTF
>TRBV12-3/TRBV12-4|TRBD1|TRBJ1-2|13|.
TGTGCCAGCAGATTACAGGGGGCCTCTGGCTACACCTTC
CASRLQGASGYTF
>TRBV18|.|TRBJ2-1|14|.
TGTGCCAGCTCACCCCCCACCCGGTACAATGAGCAGTTCTTC
CASSPPTRYNEQFF
>TRBV7-3|TRBD2|TRBJ2-2|16|.
TGTGCCAGCAGCCGATTCGGCGGGGGGTTGTCCGGGGAGCTGTTTTTT
CASSRFGGGLSGELFF
>TRBV7-8|TRBD2|TRBJ2-3|20|.
TGTGCCAGCAGCCCCCGACTAGCGGGCCTCGACATAAAATTCACAGATACGCAGTATTTT
CASSPRLAGLDIKFTDTQYF
>TRBV5-1|TRBD1|TRBJ2-6|17|.
TGCGCCAGCAGTGCAGGACAGGTATTCTCTGGGGCCAACGTCCTGACTTTC
CASSAGQVFSGANVLTF
>TRBV28|TRBD1|TRBJ1-5|14|.
TGTGCCGGGAGGACAGGGGGCTCCAATCAGCCCCAGCATTTT
CAGRTGGSNQPQHF